Following are 31 T cell receptor beta chains from one sample sequenced in a study of cytomegalovirus exposure and HLA in healthy donors. The study ran its PCR with 60 Vbeta and 13 Jbeta primers. Clones were read by immunoSEQ multiplex PCR, and TCRdb kept only the in-frame ones, dropping some. Its table records about 60,000 clones. The sample comprised PBMCs. Receptors originate from a boy between 10 and 17 years old in good health and CMV-seronegative.

V is TRBV5-4 and J is TRBJ1-3, with a weak D call TRBD1 (5 bases). Trimming took 4 bases from V and 0 from J, leaving 11 bases between them. CDR3 length: 15 residues. From germline, CDR1 is SGHNT and CDR2 YYREEE (reference sequence). The CDR3 loop reads CASSRDSSSGNTIYF. In nucleotides, the CDR3 is TGTGCCAGCAGCCGGGACTCGAGCTCTGGAAACACCATATATTTT.

This chain connects TRBV7-9 to TRBJ1-2; the match to TRBD1 covers 8 bases. V shed 2 bases and J 5 bases; nucleotides not matched to a gene: 7. The CDR3 sequence is 15 residues long. Germline V lookup: CDR1 SEHNR, CDR2 FQNEAQ (reference sequence). In DNA form, the CDR3 reads TGTGCCAGCAGCTTATTCGGACAGGGTACATATGGCTACACCTTC. Its translation is CASSLFGQGTYGYTF.

V gene TRBV4-1 combines with J gene TRBJ1-2, with a tentative D call TRBD1 (5 bases). V lost 0 bases and J lost 2, with 13 bases in between. Germline CDR1 is MGHRA and CDR2 is YSYEKL. The CDR3 length is 16 residues. CDR3 residues: CASSQDSAGNNYGYTF. In nucleotides, the CDR3 is TGCGCCAGCAGCCAAGATTCGGCAGGGAACAACTATGGCTACACCTTC.

This chain joins TRBV4-2 and TRBJ2-2; 8 nucleotides align to TRBD2. Trimming at V came to 0 bases and at J to 4 bases, leaving 4 bases not matched to a gene. CDR1 LGHNA and CDR2 YNFKEQ come from the germline V gene. This CDR3 is built from 16 residues. CDR3 sequence (DNA): TGTGCCAGCAGCCAAGATGACGGGAGGGGCACCGGGGAGCTGTTTTTT. It specifies CASSQDDGRGTGELFF.

The chain links TRBV2 to TRBJ1-3; TRBD1 aligns across 9 bases. The CDR3 has 16 amino acids. Germline V gene sequence: CDR1 SNHLY, CDR2 FYNNEI. J was trimmed by 4 bases and V by 6 bases; bases with no gene match: 10. The CDR3 nucleotides are TGTGCCAGCAGAGGGCGGGGGACAGGGATCGGAAACACCATATATTTT. This sequence encodes CASRGRGTGIGNTIYF.

This chain joins TRBV5-6 and TRBJ1-1; a possible D gene is TRBD1 (5 bases). The germline V gene encodes CDR1 SGHDT and CDR2 YYEEEE. The ends were cut back, 2 bases at V and 3 bases at J, with 5 bases in the middle. The CDR3 consists of 12 residues. For the CDR3, the DNA is TGTGCCAGCAGCTTAGGGGACACTGAAGCTTTCTTT. Its translation is CASSLGDTEAFF.

V usage is TRBV6-5 and J usage is TRBJ1-1; TRBD1 matches 8 bases. CDR1 is MNHEY and CDR2 is SVGAGI in the germline V gene. CDR3 size: 14 residues. V gave up 2 bases and J gave up 1 base; unmatched junction bases: 0. CDR3 protein: CASSYGTGNTEAFF. As DNA, the CDR3 is TGTGCCAGCAGTTACGGGACAGGGAACACTGAAGCTTTCTTT.

The gene calls are TRBV4-1 and TRBJ2-5; 7 bases match TRBD2. This CDR3 spans 14 amino acids. The junction had 6 bases not matched to a gene; V was cut back by 6 bases and J by 2 bases. Germline-derived CDR1 and CDR2 are MGHRA and YSYEKL. CDR3 region: CASSPLGGQETQYF. The CDR3 region has the DNA TGCGCCAGCAGTCCTTTGGGGGGGCAAGAGACCCAGTACTTC.

The chain combines TRBV11-2 with TRBJ2-3; 13 bases match TRBD2. J was trimmed by 2 bases and V by 4 bases; bases with no gene match: 6. Per germline, CDR1 SGHAT and CDR2 FQNNGV. This CDR3 comprises 17 residues. The CDR3 DNA follows: TGTGCCAGCAGCTCTCGGACTAGCGGGGGACCCACAGATACGCAGTATTTT. As protein: CASSSRTSGGPTDTQYF.

J is TRBJ2-7 and V is TRBV18; 7 bases are a match to TRBD1. J lost 6 bases, V lost 3 bases, and 2 bases had no gene match. CDR3 length: 12 amino acids. CDR1 is KGHSH, CDR2 LQKENI, per germline. The CDR3 spells CASSPTGTEQYF. The CDR3 DNA reads TGTGCCAGCTCACCGACAGGGACCGAGCAGTACTTC.

J is TRBJ2-5 and V is TRBV2; possible D gene TRBD2, 5 bases. Trimming removed 5 bases from V and 4 bases from J, with 17 bases in between. CDR3 size: 15 residues. CDR1 is SNHLY and CDR2 is FYNNEI in the germline V gene. CDR3 protein: CASSKNSGNGETQYF. The CDR3 DNA reads TGTGCCAGCAGTAAAAACTCGGGAAACGGAGAGACCCAGTACTTC.

This chain links TRBV27 with TRBJ1-2; 9 nucleotides line up with TRBD1. J gave up 7 bases and V 8 bases, and 26 bases lay outside the gene matches. The CDR3 runs to 19 residues. Germline assignment: CDR1 MNHEY and CDR2 SMNVEV (reference sequence). CDR3 nucleotide sequence: TGTGCCAGCCGCCCCGACAGGGGGACGAGGTTATGGCCCGGGGGTGGCTACACCTTC. It specifies CASRPDRGTRLWPGGGYTF.

This rearrangement joins TRBV18 to TRBJ2-6; D may be TRBD2 (6 bases). There are 17 residues in the CDR3. From germline, CDR1 is KGHSH and CDR2 LQKENI. The ends were cut back, 2 bases at V and 0 bases at J, with 11 bases in the middle. The CDR3 nucleotides read TGTGCCAGCTCACCAGGGAGGACGAGCTCTGGGGCCAACGTCCTGACTTTC. It translates to CASSPGRTSSGANVLTF.

The V call is TRBV11-3, the J call TRBJ2-5, with 11 bases aligning to TRBD2. CDR1 and CDR2 (germline): SGHNT, YENEEA. The CDR3 spans 15 residues. The trim removed 5 bases at V and 3 bases at J, leaving 5 bases unmatched. In DNA, the CDR3 is TGTGCCAGCAGCGCAGGGACTAGCGGAGAAGAGACCCAGTACTTC. It is translated as CASSAGTSGEETQYF.

This rearrangement joins TRBV11-2 to TRBJ2-5; a possible D gene is TRBD1 (6 bases). The CDR3 loop spans 14 amino acids. The germline gives CDR1 SGHAT, CDR2 FQNNGV. V was pared by 2 bases and J by 4 bases, with 11 bases between. The CDR3 protein is CASSLNGGGETQYF. In DNA, the CDR3 is TGTGCCAGCAGCTTAAATGGGGGCGGAGAGACCCAGTACTTC.

The V gene is TRBV18, the J gene TRBJ1-1, with a possible D match to TRBD1 (5 bases). The CDR3 totals 14 residues. Germline V gene sequence: CDR1 KGHSH, CDR2 LQKENI. V lost 2 bases to trimming and J lost 10 bases, with 17 bases between them. Here the CDR3 reads CASSPREGGATAFF. The CDR3 DNA sequence: TGTGCCAGCTCACCAAGGGAGGGAGGGGCTACAGCTTTCTTT. The full variable domain, with the rest looked up from reference TRBV18 and TRBJ1-1, is NAGVMQNPRHLVRRRGQEARLRCSPMKGHSHVYWYRQLPEEGLKFMVYLQKENIIDESGMPKERFSAEFPKEGPSILRIQQVVRGDSAAYFCASSPREGGATAFFGQGTRLTVV.

Here the CDR3 reads CASSYGTSASDTQYF. The CDR3 coding sequence is TGTGCCAGCAGCTACGGGACTAGCGCCTCAGATACGCAGTATTTT. The J gene is TRBJ2-3, the V gene TRBV5-6; 10 bases agree with TRBD2. CDR3 length: 15 amino acids. Trimming at V came to 3 bases and at J to 4 bases, leaving 5 bases not matched to a gene. Germline assignment: CDR1 SGHDT and CDR2 YYEEEE.

The chain carries TRBV5-1 and TRBJ2-2; TRBD1 agrees at 11 bases. Germline V gene sequence: CDR1 SGHRS, CDR2 YFSETQ. The V and J ends lost 0 bases and 4 bases, in that order; junction bases with no gene match: 2. This CDR3 has 16 amino acids. CDR3 coding DNA: TGCGCCAGCAGCTTGGGGACAGGGGGCCTCACCGGGGAGCTGTTTTTT. It codes for CASSLGTGGLTGELFF.

The CDR3 sequence is CASSPGEPNYEQYF. DNA for the CDR3: TGTGCCAGCAGCCCAGGGGAACCGAACTACGAGCAGTACTTC. The chain carries TRBV11-3 and TRBJ2-7; tentatively, D is TRBD1 (6 bases). Trimming took off 5 bases at V and 3 bases at J, with 14 bases between the two ends. CDR3 size: 14 residues. Germline V CDR1 and CDR2: SGHNT, YENEEA.

CDR3 amino acids: CASSGQGGRNIQYF. CDR3 nucleotides: TGTGCCAGCAGTGGCCAGGGAGGGAGAAACATTCAGTACTTC. The gene calls are TRBV6-1 and TRBJ2-4, with 7 bases lining up with TRBD2. Per the germline V gene, CDR1 is MNHNS and CDR2 is SASEGT. CDR3 length: 14 residues. V shed 4 bases and J 6 bases; nucleotides not matched to a gene: 6.

V is TRBV29-1 and J is TRBJ2-7, with D hard to call. V was pared by 3 bases and J by 1 base, with 7 bases between. The CDR3 length is 12 residues. Germline lookup yields CDR1 SQVTM and CDR2 ANQGSEA. The CDR3 reads CSVDTPSYEQYF. Written as DNA, the CDR3 is TGCAGCGTTGATACACCATCCTACGAGCAGTACTTC.

The genes are TRBV19 and TRBJ1-2; D is unresolved. Germline loops: CDR1 LNHDA, CDR2 SQIVND (reference sequence). The CDR3 has 14 amino acids. The V and J ends lost 1 base and 8 bases respectively, with 14 bases between them. CDR3 region: CASSIAPAGSGYTF. CDR3 coding DNA: TGTGCCAGTAGTATAGCCCCCGCAGGTTCCGGCTACACCTTC.

The CDR3 DNA follows: TGTGCCAGCAGTTCCCGGGGTTCTGAAGCTTTCTTT. This gives the protein CASSSRGSEAFF. The genes are TRBV27 and TRBJ1-1; D remains ambiguous. This CDR3 has 12 residues. V shed 4 bases and J shed 6 bases, with 9 bases lying between them. The germline gives CDR1 MNHEY, CDR2 SMNVEV (reference sequence).

The chain joins TRBV7-2 to TRBJ2-1, with D perhaps matching TRBD2 (5 bases). V gave up 0 bases and J gave up 0 bases, with 12 bases separating them. The CDR3 has 17 residues. In germline, CDR1 is SGHTA, CDR2 FQGNSA. The CDR3 region is CASSLAILGSSYNEQFF. The CDR3 DNA is TGTGCCAGCAGCTTAGCGATACTAGGAAGCTCCTACAATGAGCAGTTCTTC.

J is TRBJ2-7 and V is TRBV19; possibly TRBD2 for D (7 bases). Trimming stripped 1 base from V and 5 bases from J, with 15 bases between. CDR3 length: 15 amino acids. CDR1 and CDR2 (germline): LNHDA, SQIVND (reference sequence). The CDR3 DNA is TGTGCCAGTAGTATAGGAGGGGGGGGCTTGGACGAGCAGTACTTC. It is translated as CASSIGGGGLDEQYF. Based on the CDR3 plus reference TRBV19 and TRBJ2-7, the full variable domain is DGGITQSPKYLFRKEGQNVTLSCEQNLNHDAMYWYRQDPGQGLRLIYYSQIVNDFQKGDIAEGYSVSREKKESFPLTVTSAQKNPTAFYLCASSIGGGGLDEQYFGPGTRLTVT.

This chain joins TRBV11-2 and TRBJ1-2; maybe TRBD1 (6 bases). Germline CDR1 SGHAT, CDR2 FQNNGV. V was cut by 0 bases and J by 5 bases, with 22 bases left in between. CDR3 length: 18 residues. The CDR3, as DNA: TGTGCCAGCAGCTTAGATCAAGGGGTGGGCAGGGGACCTTATGGCTACACCTTC. Protein sequence: CASSLDQGVGRGPYGYTF.

V usage is TRBV6-1 and J usage is TRBJ2-7; 7 bases fit TRBD1. CDR1 and CDR2 from the germline V gene are MNHNS and SASEGT. V dropped 1 base and J dropped 2; count of bases not matched to a gene: 2. The CDR3 spans 14 residues. CDR3 loop: CASSEGDSAYEQYF. CDR3 bases: TGTGCCAGCAGTGAAGGGGACAGCGCCTACGAGCAGTACTTC.

The V call is TRBV29-1, the J call TRBJ1-1, with 10 bases that match TRBD1. The V segment lost 7 bases and the J segment 4 bases; nucleotides outside the gene matches: 6. CDR3 length: 13 amino acids. The germline CDR1 and CDR2 sequences are SQVTM and ANQGSEA. Here the CDR3 DNA reads TGCAGCGACAGACAGGGGGCTCTCACTGAAGCTTTCTTT. Translating gives CSDRQGALTEAFF.

J is TRBJ2-3 and V is TRBV28, with TRBD1 as a possible D gene (6 bases). Trimming pared 5 bases from V and 1 base from J, leaving 19 bases between. The germline V gene encodes CDR1 MDHEN and CDR2 SYDVKM. This CDR3 is 17 amino acids long. The CDR3 loop reads CASSPIQGGVGTDTQYF. The CDR3 DNA reads TGTGCCAGCAGTCCGATACAGGGCGGTGTGGGCACAGATACGCAGTATTTT.

V gene TRBV19 combines with J gene TRBJ1-2; tentative D call: TRBD1 (6 bases). The CDR3 runs to 13 residues. Germline CDR1 is LNHDA and CDR2 is SQIVND (reference sequence). Trimming took off 6 bases at V and 3 bases at J, with 11 bases between the two ends. In nucleotides, the CDR3 is TGTGCCAGTAGCAGGGGTATCTACTATGGCTACACCTTC. Its protein product is CASSRGIYYGYTF.

The rearrangement links TRBV6-4 to TRBJ2-1; 9 positions match TRBD1. The CDR3 consists of 15 residues. The V gene's germline CDR1 is MRHNA and CDR2 SNTAGT. J was trimmed by 8 bases and V by 6 bases; bases with no gene match: 11. The CDR3 sequence is CASSQLTGGSDEQFF. In nucleotides, the CDR3 is TGTGCCAGCAGCCAACTCACAGGGGGCAGCGATGAGCAGTTCTTC.